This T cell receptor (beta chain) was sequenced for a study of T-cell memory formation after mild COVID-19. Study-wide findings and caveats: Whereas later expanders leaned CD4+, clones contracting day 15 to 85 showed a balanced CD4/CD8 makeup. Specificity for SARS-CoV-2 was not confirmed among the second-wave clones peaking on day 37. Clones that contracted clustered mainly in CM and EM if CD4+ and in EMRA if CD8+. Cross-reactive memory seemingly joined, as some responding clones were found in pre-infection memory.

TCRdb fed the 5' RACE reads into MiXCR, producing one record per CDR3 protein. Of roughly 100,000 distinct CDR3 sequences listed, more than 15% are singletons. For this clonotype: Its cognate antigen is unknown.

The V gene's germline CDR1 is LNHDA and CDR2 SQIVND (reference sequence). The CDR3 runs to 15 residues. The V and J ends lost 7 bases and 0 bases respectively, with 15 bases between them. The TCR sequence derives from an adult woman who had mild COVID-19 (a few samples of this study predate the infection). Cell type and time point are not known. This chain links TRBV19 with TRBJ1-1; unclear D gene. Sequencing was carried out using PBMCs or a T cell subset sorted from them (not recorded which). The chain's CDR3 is CASKGLIPMNTEAFF. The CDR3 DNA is TGTGCCAGTAAAGGACTCATCCCCATGAACACTGAAGCTTTCTTT.